The clone carrying this T cell receptor beta chain was counted at least ten times. These data originate in a study of T-cell memory formation after mild COVID-19. 5'RACE, which relied on constant-segment primers, yielded TCR alpha and TCR beta cDNA libraries carrying sample barcodes and UMIs. A single record per CDR3 protein comes from TCRdb applying MiXCR to the 5' RACE reads. The sample consists of roughly 35,000 distinct CDR3 sequences, approximately 8.3% of them appearing once. This TCR was sampled from a man aged 18 to 30 who had mild COVID-19 (a few samples of this study predate the infection). Cell type and time point are not known. The sequenced sample consisted of PBMCs or a T cell subset sorted from them (not recorded which).

The CDR3 is CASSPPGLENNEQFF. DNA for the CDR3: TGTGCCAGCAGCCCCCCGGGACTGGAGAACAATGAGCAGTTCTTC. The chain employs TRBV9 and TRBJ2-1; D may be TRBD2 (6 bases). V shed 4 bases and J shed 5 bases, with 16 bases lying between them. CDR3 length: 15 residues. The germline gives CDR1 SGDLS, CDR2 YYNGEE. Full variable domain (missing parts from reference TRBV9 and TRBJ2-1): DSGVTQTPKHLITATGQRVTLRCSPRSGDLSVYWYQQSLDQGLQFLIQYYNGEERAKGNILERFSAQQFPDLHSELNLSSLELGDSALYFCASSPPGLENNEQFFGPGTRLTVL.